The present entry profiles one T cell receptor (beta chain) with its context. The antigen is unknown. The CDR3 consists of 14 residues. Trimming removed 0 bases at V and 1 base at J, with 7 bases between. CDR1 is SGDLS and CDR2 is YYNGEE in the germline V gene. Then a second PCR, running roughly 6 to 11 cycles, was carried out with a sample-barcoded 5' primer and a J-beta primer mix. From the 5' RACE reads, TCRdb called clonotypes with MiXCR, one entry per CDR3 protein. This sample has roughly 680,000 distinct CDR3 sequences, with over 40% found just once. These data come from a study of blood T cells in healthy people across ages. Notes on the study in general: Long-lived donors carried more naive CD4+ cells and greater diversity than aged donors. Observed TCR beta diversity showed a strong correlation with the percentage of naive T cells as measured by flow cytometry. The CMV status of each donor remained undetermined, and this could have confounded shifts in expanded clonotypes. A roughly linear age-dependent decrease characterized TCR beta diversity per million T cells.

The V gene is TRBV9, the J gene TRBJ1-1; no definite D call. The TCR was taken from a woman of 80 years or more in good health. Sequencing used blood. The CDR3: CASSVGPPNTEAFF. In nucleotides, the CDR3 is TGTGCCAGCAGCGTAGGGCCGCCGAACACTGAAGCTTTCTTT.